These T cell receptor beta chains were read from a single sample in a study of T cells after yellow fever vaccination. TCRdb analysed the 5' RACE reads with MiXCR anew, one entry per CDR3 protein. There are some 320,000 distinct CDR3 sequences in the sample; 3.5% to 4.5% occur only once, and around 19% lies in the top ten. The sequencing here drew on PBMCs, taken 15 days after the yellow fever booster vaccination. The receptors were gathered from a man younger than 35 who received the YFV17D yellow fever vaccine. CDR3s include the opening cysteine and the closing phenylalanine or tryptophan. Fields, in order: V gene, D gene, clone size, J gene, CDR3 length, CDR3 protein, CDR3 DNA. D genes are given only for firm matches. Some rows have no size entry. The others give once, few or many, or a class for an expanded clone.

TRBV18	-	few	TRBJ1-1	16	CASSPNDDRGWTEAFF	TGTGCCAGCTCTCCAAACGACGACCGGGGTTGGACTGAAGCTTTCTTT
TRBV10-3	-	few	TRBJ2-2	13	CAMVKESTGELFF	TGTGCCATGGTCAAGGAGAGCACCGGGGAGCTGTTTTTT
TRBV4-1	-	few	TRBJ2-3	15	CASSQTPRGRDTQYF	TGCGCCAGCAGCCAGACCCCCAGGGGCCGGGATACGCAGTATTTT
TRBV7-2	-	many	TRBJ1-2	16	CASSFTPSRGGYGYTF	TGTGCCAGCAGCTTTACCCCCTCGAGGGGAGGATATGGCTACACCTTC
TRBV7-9	-	-	TRBJ1-1	14	CASSLALKGTEAFF	TGTGCCAGCAGCTTAGCGCTGAAGGGGACTGAAGCTTTCTTT
TRBV5-1	-	few	TRBJ2-1	16	CASSLALTGRVDEQFF	TGCGCCAGCAGCTTGGCCTTAACCGGGAGAGTGGATGAGCAGTTCTTC
TRBV5-1	-	many	TRBJ2-5	17	CASSLYSLHGYQETQYF	TGCGCCAGCAGCTTGTACAGTCTCCATGGGTACCAAGAGACCCAGTACTTC
TRBV5-1	-	few	TRBJ1-6	12	CASSLFGSPLHF	TGCGCCAGCAGCCTTTTCGGTTCACCCCTCCACTTT
TRBV28	-	few	TRBJ1-2	13	CASSTTGGYGYTF	TGTGCCAGCAGCACCACGGGGGGTTATGGCTACACCTTC
TRBV7-3	-	many	TRBJ2-1	15	CASSLGDSSYNEQFF	TGTGCCAGCAGCCTAGGGGATAGCTCCTACAATGAGCAGTTCTTC
TRBV7-9	TRBD1	few	TRBJ1-6	18	CASTSVGRDSSYNSPLHF	TGTGCCAGCACCTCTGTAGGGCGGGACAGCTCCTATAATTCACCCCTCCACTTT